This T cell receptor (beta chain) was identified in a study of cytomegalovirus exposure and HLA in healthy donors (dated by TCRdb to the late 2010s). Regarding the study in general: An earlier analysis of some 620 of the donors reported approximately 260 Gb of sequence data and 90 million to 120 million unique TCR beta sequences obtained from around 180 million T cells. An early release that covered several hundred HLA-typed donors contained about 290 gigabases of sequencing data and about 84 million unique TCR sequences. Of the 398 genotyped donors, 80% to 90% were placed in the genetic ancestry cluster associated with self-reported Caucasian donors. The study aimed to test whether cataloging public T cell receptors could reveal signatures of past pathogen exposure. The T cell repertoires of 550 to 850 subjects were profiled by immunosequencing and related to cytomegalovirus serostatus. In addition to the first cohort of 666 subjects, a separate validation cohort of 100 to 150 different subjects was used. The study combined high-throughput TCR immunosequencing, statistical association of individual TCRs with disease status, and machine learning to predict cytomegalovirus infection status. In a later analysis, previously published TCR beta repertoires from 600 to 850 donors were re-analyzed and high-resolution HLA genotyping was added so that TCR occurrence patterns could be studied. Rather than drawing on any new phenotypic data, the later analysis identified candidate immune exposures from TCR beta sequences and the way those sequences occurred across donors. To decide whether each TCR beta V gene segment behaved as functional or pseudogenic, an earlier analysis of some 540 of the donors relied on high-throughput TCR beta sequencing. Donor age, sex, ethnicity and CMV serostatus were compiled together with the repertoire data. Genome-wide SNP genotypes for about 60% of the roughly 670 donors were used in a later genetic analysis, which treated that subset as a discovery cohort. All discovery cohort repertoires had been generated using a single sequencing platform. HLA typing included class I and class II loci at four-digit resolution. The number of typed donors differed by locus: roughly 620-630 for A, B, C, DRB1 and DQB1; approximately 540 for DQA1; 600 to 610 for DPA1; and roughly 470 for DPB1. Roughly five DR-DQ haplotypes were treated as single units for association and clustering because of strong linkage in the cohort. Among a few hundred genotyped donors of the cohort, an average of about 240,000 unique TCR beta nucleotide sequences were sequenced per donor, around 18% of them non-productive.

Libraries were prepared through the immunoSEQ multiplex PCR assay. For the multiplex PCR, a mixture combining 60 forward primers for TCR Vbeta segments and 13 reverse primers for TCR Jbeta segments was used. The CDR3 region of rearranged TCR beta genes was amplified from genomic DNA with a multiplex PCR assay. The amplified TCR beta libraries were sequenced on the Illumina HiSeq System as 87-base-pair reads. The study's processing was this. A later analysis counted approximately 74 million unique TCR beta chains across the approximately 700 repertoires, and some 12 million of these chains were shared by at least two donors. A nearest-neighbor algorithm error-corrected the raw reads and collapsed the reads into unique sequences, merging closely related sequences to remove PCR and sequencing errors. CDR3 sequences were aligned to IMGT reference sequences to assign V, D and J gene segments. For a sequence to be retained, a match of at least six nucleotides to both a V gene segment and a J gene segment was required. A rearrangement counted as productive if the CDR3 had no stop codons and remained in frame with V and J, and every other rearrangement counted as non-productive. Following IMGT convention, CDR3 was defined as the stretch from the second conserved V-encoded cysteine up to the conserved J-encoded phenylalanine. The earlier analysis of 450 to 750 of the donors excluded any sequence lacking an unambiguous match to a single V gene segment. In an earlier analysis of approximately 500 of the donors, a V segment was called functional when productive rearrangements were above 56.7%, and segregating when the standard deviation between donors exceeded 5%. A statistical classification framework was built to diagnose cytomegalovirus status from the catalog of TCR beta chain sequences. V and J gene assignment, in a later analysis, came from comparing TCR nucleotide sequences with IMGT/GENE-DB human TR gene sequences. In a later analysis, CDR3 sequences and most-parsimonious VDJ recombination scenarios were assigned using the TCRdist pipeline. A later analysis defined each TCR beta chain by its CDR3 amino acid sequence plus V-gene family, and excluded reads lacking a unique V-gene family. As a way to deal with suspected cross-contamination and a sequencing artifact, a later analysis dropped hundreds of nucleotide sequences that were highly shared and had low generation probability. In a later analysis, a clonal expansion index for each public chain was calculated from normalized within-repertoire ranks of inferred template counts. A later analysis computed generation probabilities with a VDJ recombination model fitted to out-of-frame rearrangements, and checked the results against IGoR. In a later analysis, hypergeometric tests were used to score TCR-TCR, TCR-HLA and TCR-CMV co-occurrence, with a repertoire-size bias correction applied to TCR pairs. To estimate false discovery rates, a later analysis permuted the HLA or CMV assignments 20 times. In a later analysis, co-occurring TCRs were grouped using DBSCAN, with TCRdist sequence similarity added in when clustering inside HLA-allele-positive subsets. Repertoires with fewer than 30,000 or more than 120,000 public chains were left out of co-occurrence clustering, as were about five repertoires with anomalous nucleotide sharing. This immuneACCESS table, as held by TCRdb, lists in-frame sequences with V and J called but not all clones. Of the missing ones, under half trace to an unresolved V gene in checked studies; the others have no known cause. V, J and clone size reflect that table, while D and trimming were determined from the DNA. The sample includes approximately 150,000 clones, with 64% observed a single time. Under 3% of the sample is taken by the ten largest.

On this clone: Its antigen specificity is not known. No base quality information exists; no much larger clone differs at one position.

V drops 3 bases and J drops 5 bases, leaving 11 bases in between. The CDR3 goes from the cysteine to the phenylalanine over 13 residues. Of the read, only the CDR3 DNA is kept; its 39 bases are in frame from base 1. From a lookup of the germline V gene (reference sequence), CDR1 and CDR2 are LNHDA and SQIVND. In total, more than 500 healthy bone marrow donors made up the cohort. At the time of sampling, every cohort member was nominally healthy, though immune exposures that went unrecorded were likely present. The donor tested CMV seropositive and was one of the 289 seropositive cohort members. Every donor gave a peripheral blood sample, and the peripheral blood mononuclear cells from that sample were used for TCR beta sequencing. The Qiagen DNeasy Blood Extraction Kit was used to extract genomic DNA from the blood cell samples. Findings and caveats that apply to the study as a whole: In vitro tests confirmed that three of the cytomegalovirus-associated TCR beta chains recognize cytomegalovirus antigens. Some IMGT-functional V segments, including TRBV6-2 and TRBV6-3, could not be distinguished by the 87-base-pair reads and were therefore excluded. The classifier was reported to diagnose cytomegalovirus status with high specificity and sensitivity in both the original cohort and the validation cohort. CMV serostatus was the only immune exposure information available for the cohort. Several of the top co-occurrence clusters appeared to be linked to parvovirus B19, influenza, CMV and Epstein-Barr virus, according to a later analysis. HLA typing was unavailable for some donors at each locus, so association tests used only the typed subset. A later genetic analysis associated a missense DCLRE1C variant with V-gene and J-gene trimming of TCR beta chains, and an independent cohort replicated the association. In the study, around 160 TCR beta chains were listed as associated with cytomegalovirus. Correlated functional status among segregating V segments might reflect linkage disequilibrium, but an unknown experimental factor could not be ruled out. The authors suggested that the approach could potentially be generalized to other disease states and immunological phenotypes. When HLA alleles, especially DR and DQ, strongly co-occurred, TCR associations were difficult to assign to individual alleles. According to a later analysis, most CMV-associated TCR beta chains appeared to be HLA-restricted, and the HLA associations seemed to be driven largely by CMV exposure. A later genetic analysis reported fewer N-insertions in productive TCRs among donors in an Asian-associated ancestry cluster than the approximately 700-donor mean. In a later analysis, TCR association rates were found to vary across HLA loci, with the most associated TCRs seen for DRB1 alleles and the fewest for HLA-C alleles. A further reported finding was that TCR beta sequences accurately predicted the HLA-A and HLA-B alleles for most subjects in the first cohort. The presence/absence analyses assumed that sequencing depth was roughly uniform across donors, and that assumption may not be true. In a later analysis, HLA-associated TCR beta chains showed more clonal expansion and lower generation probabilities than non-associated chains that were equally common. At a false discovery rate of 0.05, a later analysis linked under 20,000 TCR beta sequences to specific HLA alleles. The sequencing pipeline was judged likely to have produced a cluster of highly shared sequence variants as a technical artifact. Across donors, most TCR sequences were observed very rarely, whereas some public TCRs were present in many individuals. An earlier analysis of approximately 530 of the donors showed that most TCR beta V segments appeared in productive rearrangements either about 87% or about 30% of the time, which broadly matched IMGT annotations. Only TCR beta chains were sequenced in this cohort, and the absence of alpha or paired-chain data limited detectable features. Around 16 rarely observed V segments, including chromosome 9 orphons, were excluded from the earlier analysis of approximately 600 of the donors because counts were too low.

The TCR originated in a woman in her twenties or thirties in good health and CMV-seropositive. The sample taken for sequencing was PBMCs. The chain joins TRBV19 to TRBJ2-7, and possibly TRBD1, on 6 matching bases. The CDR3 is CASSIQGSNEQYF. The DNA sequence is given as TGTGCCAGTAGTATCCAGGGGTCAAACGAGCAGTACTTC. Here the CDR3 is joined to the reference TRBV19 and TRBJ2-7 genes, and the full variable domain is: DGGITQSPKYLFRKEGQNVTLSCEQNLNHDAMYWYRQDPGQGLRLIYYSQIVNDFQKGDIAEGYSVSREKKESFPLTVTSAQKNPTAFYLCASSIQGSNEQYFGPGTRLTVT.